This record concerns one T cell receptor (beta chain) sequence. The data originate from a study of blood T cell repertoires in COVID-19. Background on the study: The origin of the acute and convalescent COVID-19 samples was the United States, Italy and Spain. T cells, B-cell-depleted T cells, or PBMCs provided the cDNA or gDNA that served as material.

In the authors' methods: Amplified reference gene primers provided the basis for estimating nucleated cell counts. Libraries were prepared by immunoSEQ multiplex PCR; TCRdb keeps only in-frame clonotypes and omits some of them. V and J calls and clone size follow that table, whereas D and trimming were derived from the DNA. The table includes tens of thousands of clones, roughly 87% detected once. The V and J ends lost 4 bases and 3 bases, in that order; junction bases with no gene match: 8. Germline V gene data show CDR1 as SQVTM and CDR2 as ANQGSEA. The CDR3 sequence is 14 residues long. Input material: peripheral blood. V and J are TRBV29-1 and TRBJ2-7, with 8 bases aligning to TRBD1. The origin of this receptor is a woman between 45 and 60 years old with acute or convalescent COVID-19. The CDR3 loop is CSVAPMTGVYEQYF. The CDR3 DNA is TGCAGCGTTGCCCCTATGACAGGGGTCTACGAGCAGTACTTC.